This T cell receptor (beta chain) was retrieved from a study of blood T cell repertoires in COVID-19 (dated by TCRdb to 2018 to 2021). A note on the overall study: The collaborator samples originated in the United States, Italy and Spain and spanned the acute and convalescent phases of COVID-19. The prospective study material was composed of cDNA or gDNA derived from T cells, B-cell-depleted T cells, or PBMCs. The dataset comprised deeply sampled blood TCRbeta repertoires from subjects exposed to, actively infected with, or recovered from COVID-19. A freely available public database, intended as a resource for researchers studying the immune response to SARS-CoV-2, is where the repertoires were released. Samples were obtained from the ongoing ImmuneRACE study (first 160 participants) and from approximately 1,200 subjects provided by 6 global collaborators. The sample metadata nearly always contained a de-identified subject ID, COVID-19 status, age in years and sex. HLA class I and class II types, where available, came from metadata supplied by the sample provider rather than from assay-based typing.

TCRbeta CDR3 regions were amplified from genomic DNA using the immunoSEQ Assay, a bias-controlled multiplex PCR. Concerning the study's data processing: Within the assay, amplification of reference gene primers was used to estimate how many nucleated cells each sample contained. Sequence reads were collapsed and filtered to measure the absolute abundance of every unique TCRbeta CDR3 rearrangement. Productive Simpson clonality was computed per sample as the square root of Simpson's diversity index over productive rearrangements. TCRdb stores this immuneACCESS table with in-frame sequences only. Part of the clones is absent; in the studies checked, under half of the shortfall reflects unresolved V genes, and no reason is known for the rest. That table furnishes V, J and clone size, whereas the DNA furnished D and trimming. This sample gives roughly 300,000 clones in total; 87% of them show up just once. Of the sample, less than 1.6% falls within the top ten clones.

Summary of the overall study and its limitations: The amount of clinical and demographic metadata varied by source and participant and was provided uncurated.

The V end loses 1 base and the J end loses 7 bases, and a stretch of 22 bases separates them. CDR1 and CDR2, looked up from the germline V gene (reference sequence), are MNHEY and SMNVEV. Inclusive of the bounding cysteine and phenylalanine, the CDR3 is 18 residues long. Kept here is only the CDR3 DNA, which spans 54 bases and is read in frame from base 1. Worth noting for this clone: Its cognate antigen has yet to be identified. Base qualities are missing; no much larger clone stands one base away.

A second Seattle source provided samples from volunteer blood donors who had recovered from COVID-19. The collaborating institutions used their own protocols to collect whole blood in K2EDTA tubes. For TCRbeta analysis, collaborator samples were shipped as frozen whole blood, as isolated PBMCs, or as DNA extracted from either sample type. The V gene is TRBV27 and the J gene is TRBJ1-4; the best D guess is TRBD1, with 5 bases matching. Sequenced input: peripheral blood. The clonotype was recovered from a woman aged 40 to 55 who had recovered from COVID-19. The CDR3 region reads CASSLFPRGAGGGEKLFF. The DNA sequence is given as TGTGCCAGCAGTTTATTTCCAAGAGGGGCCGGGGGGGGTGAAAAACTGTTTTTT.